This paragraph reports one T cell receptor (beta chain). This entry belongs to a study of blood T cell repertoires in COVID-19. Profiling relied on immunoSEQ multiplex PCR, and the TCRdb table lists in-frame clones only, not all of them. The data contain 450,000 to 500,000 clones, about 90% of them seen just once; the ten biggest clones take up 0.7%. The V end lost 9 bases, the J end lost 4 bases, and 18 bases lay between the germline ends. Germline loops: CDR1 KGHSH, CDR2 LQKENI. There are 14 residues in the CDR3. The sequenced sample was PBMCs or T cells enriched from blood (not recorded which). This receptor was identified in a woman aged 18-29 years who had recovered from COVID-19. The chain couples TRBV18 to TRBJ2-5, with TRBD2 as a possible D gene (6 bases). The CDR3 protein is CASFAGAGPETQYF. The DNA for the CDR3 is TGTGCCAGTTTTGCCGGAGCGGGTCCAGAGACCCAGTACTTC.